These 13 T cell receptor beta chains came from one sample sequenced in a study of cytomegalovirus exposure and HLA in healthy donors. Primers: 60 Vbeta forward and 13 Jbeta reverse. Data came from immunoSEQ multiplex PCR; TCRdb stores just in-frame clones and leaves some out. The table includes roughly 160,000 clones, roughly 67% detected once. The sample taken for sequencing was PBMCs. These receptors originate from a young woman in good health and CMV-seropositive.

The chain links TRBV11-2 to TRBJ2-3; possible D gene TRBD1, 5 bases. CDR1 SGHAT and CDR2 FQNNGV come from the germline V gene. The CDR3 runs to 16 residues. Trimming pared 0 bases from V and 2 bases from J, leaving 12 bases between. Written as DNA, the CDR3 is TGTGCCAGCAGCTTAGATGGGGCGCTTAACACAGATACGCAGTATTTT. The encoded protein is CASSLDGALNTDTQYF.

The genes are TRBV5-4 and TRBJ2-5; the match to TRBD2 covers 9 bases. V was pared by 7 bases and J by 4 bases, with 11 bases of the junction left unmatched. Looked up from germline, CDR1 is SGHNT and CDR2 is YYREEE (reference sequence). The CDR3 loop spans 15 amino acids. The CDR3 region has the DNA TGTGCCAGCGCCTTCGGCGGGGGGGTTGGAGAGACCCAGTACTTC. Amino acid sequence: CASAFGGGVGETQYF.

The genes are TRBV27 and TRBJ1-4, with D hard to call. This CDR3 is 15 amino acids long. Germline CDR1 and CDR2: MNHEY and SMNVEV (reference sequence). Trimming stripped 0 bases from V and 3 bases from J, with 8 bases between. For the CDR3, the DNA is TGTGCCAGCAGTTTATCTGGTCCGGCTAATGAAAAACTGTTTTTT. This gives the protein CASSLSGPANEKLFF.

This chain joins TRBV5-4 and TRBJ2-1; 9 positions agree with TRBD1. Germline V gene sequence: CDR1 SGHNT, CDR2 YYREEE (reference sequence). The CDR3 length is 15 residues. J gave up 1 base and V 6 bases, and 5 bases lay outside the gene matches. The CDR3 region is CASTAGTGSYNEQFF. CDR3 DNA sequence: TGTGCCAGCACCGCCGGGACAGGGTCCTACAATGAGCAGTTCTTC. Looking up the rest from reference TRBV5-4 and TRBJ2-1 gives the full variable domain: ETGVTQSPTHLIKTRGQQVTLRCSSQSGHNTVSWYQQALGQGPQFIFQYYREEENGRGNFPPRFSGLQFPNYSSELNVNALELDDSALYLCASTAGTGSYNEQFFGPGTRLTVL.

The chain uses TRBV2 and TRBJ2-7; TRBD2 matches at 13 bases. The CDR3 is made up of 16 amino acids. Germline loops: CDR1 SNHLY, CDR2 FYNNEI. Trimming removed 8 bases from V and 3 bases from J; junction bases left unmatched: 10. DNA for the CDR3: TGTGCCAGCCGCTCCCGAGGACTAGCGGGGGTCTACGAGCAGTACTTC. This translates into CASRSRGLAGVYEQYF.

The rearrangement uses TRBV7-8 and TRBJ1-1; D gene uncertain. The CDR3 consists of 14 residues. Trimming took off 1 base at V and 2 bases at J, with 8 bases between the two ends. Germline values: CDR1 SGHVS, CDR2 FQNEAQ. The DNA of the CDR3 is TGTGCCAGCAGCTTAGGATCAGGTAACACTGAAGCTTTCTTT. Translated: CASSLGSGNTEAFF.

This clone was found a few times. The chain links TRBV6-1 to TRBJ1-2; 8 bases agree with TRBD1. This CDR3 has 12 amino acids. Germline V lookup: CDR1 MNHNS, CDR2 SASEGT. V lost 5 bases, J lost 9 bases, and 5 bases stayed unmatched. The chain's CDR3 is CASSLTGESYTF. The CDR3, as DNA: TGTGCCAGCAGTCTGACAGGGGAAAGCTACACCTTC.

The chain is built from TRBV2 and TRBJ2-1, with 11 bases that match TRBD2. The V segment lost 4 bases and the J segment 9 bases; nucleotides outside the gene matches: 2. This CDR3 spans 13 amino acids. Germline loops: CDR1 SNHLY, CDR2 FYNNEI. The CDR3 reads CASSVTSGAEQFF. CDR3 coding DNA: TGTGCCAGCAGTGTGACTAGCGGGGCTGAGCAGTTCTTC.

The chain combines TRBV7-6 with TRBJ2-1; a possible D gene is TRBD2 (5 bases). The germline V and J ends were trimmed by 2 bases and 4 bases, with 9 bases remaining between them. The germline V gene has CDR1 SGHVS and CDR2 FNYEAQ. The CDR3 spans 14 residues. CDR3 bases: TGTGCCAGCAGCTTAATGAGGACTTACAATGAGCAGTTCTTC. Amino acid sequence: CASSLMRTYNEQFF.

This clone was seen once. Relative to the germline gene, one junction end is altered; a read error may explain this. The rearrangement uses TRBV7-7 and TRBJ2-5; the match to TRBD2 covers 9 bases. Per germline, CDR1 SSHAT and CDR2 FNYEAQ (reference sequence). The CDR3 has 15 residues. CDR3: CASSTIGGGVETQYF. The CDR3 DNA sequence: TGTGCTAGCAGCACGATCGGCGGGGGGGTGGAGACCCAGTACTTC.

The chain carries TRBV10-3 and TRBJ2-7, with TRBD2 matching 7 bases. After removal of 0 bases from V and 3 bases from J, the junction contained 2 bases not matched to a gene. Germline lookup yields CDR1 ENHRY and CDR2 SYGVKD. This CDR3 is 14 amino acids long. CDR3 bases: TGTGCCATCAGTGAGTCAACTAGCGTCTACGAGCAGTACTTC. Protein: CAISESTSVYEQYF.

The gene calls are TRBV7-2 and TRBJ1-2, with D tentatively TRBD1 (5 bases). Looked up from germline, CDR1 is SGHTA and CDR2 is FQGNSA. Deletions cut 3 bases from V and 6 bases from J, with 8 bases between. The CDR3 consists of 12 residues. The CDR3 protein is CASSFDRDGYTF. The CDR3 DNA is TGTGCCAGCAGCTTTGACAGAGATGGCTACACCTTC.

The rearrangement joins TRBV5-1 to TRBJ2-1; TRBD2 matches at 13 bases. The V and J ends lost 4 bases and 8 bases, in that order; junction bases with no gene match: 3. Germline V gene sequence: CDR1 SGHRS, CDR2 YFSETQ. CDR3 length equals 14 residues. The CDR3 nucleotides are TGCGCCAGCAGCACTAGCGGGGGGGCAGATGAGCAGTTCTTC. Residues: CASSTSGGADEQFF.